This T cell receptor beta chain originates from a study of blood T cells in healthy people across ages (dated by TCRdb to 2013 to 2016). Regarding the research as a whole: In model experiments, template switching captured roughly one uniquely barcoded TCR beta cDNA molecule for every two T cells. Using deep sequencing normalized with unique cDNA molecular identifiers, the study measured how TCR beta repertoire diversity changes with age. The donors were split into four age groups: young (average around 15 years), middle-aged (around 37), aged (approximately 60) and long-lived (about 74). To avoid experimental bias, donors of different ages were randomly spread across the sequencing lanes. For two donors (one aged 18 to 29 and one aged 80 or older), the study analyzed two additional independent replicas of 1 million unique cDNA reads from the same blood draw. Overall results and qualifications from the work: Observed TCR beta diversity per million T cells fell roughly linearly with age, and a significant reduction was already apparent by age roughly 40. Estimates of total diversity based on one million sequenced T cells were regarded as lower bounds and as underestimates. Conclusive comparison of naive and antigen-experienced compartments was prevented by the profiling of bulk unsorted PBMCs. Compared with the aged group, more naive CD4+ T cells, fewer expanded clones and increased TCR diversity were shown by the long-lived group, suggesting age selection. A strong correlation was found between observed TCR beta diversity and the percentage of naive T cells measured by flow cytometry. Because the CMV infection status of the donors was unknown, age-related changes in expanded clonotypes may potentially have been confounded.

This clonotype was counted a single time. There is no known antigen for this receptor. No clone much larger than this one lies a single base away; base qualities are absent. Receptor amplification or capture employed 5' RACE. Instrument used: Illumina HiSeq 2500. A second PCR of roughly 7 to 11 cycles was performed with a sample-barcoded 5' primer and a J-beta primer mix. Each TCR beta cDNA molecule received a unique molecular identifier from a template-switch 5' adaptor carrying 12 random nucleotides. Each sample yielded at least 2.5 million CDR3-containing paired-end reads. First-strand cDNA synthesis was performed from all RNA using the Mint cDNA synthesis kit, with priming by a TRBC-specific oligonucleotide. After uracil-DNA glycosylase treatment, a first 18-cycle PCR used universal primers M1SS and BC2_uni_R on all cDNA. The study's own analysis went as follows. For normalization, 1 million high-quality reads, each with a distinct molecular identifier, were randomly selected from each sample. Reads with shared molecular identifiers were discarded instead of being binned into consensus sequences. MiTCR, run with a Q25 quality threshold and the strictest error-elimination algorithm, handled CDR3 identification, clonotype clustering and error correction. Lower-bound total TCR beta diversity was estimated with a nonparametric unseen species model using Euler transformation. TCRdb ran its own pipeline on the public reads, namely fastp trimming at Q25 and MiXCR clone calling, and kept in-frame beta chains. Every distinct CDR3 protein forms one entry, paired with its most common genes and DNA. Clone size and V and J calls follow TCRdb, not the original study. In all, the sample holds around 800,000 distinct CDR3 sequences, and approximately 59% of those were seen once. Of the sample, 28% falls within the top ten clones.

Systemically healthy Caucasian individuals from Russia, 35 to 50 in total and aged roughly 6 to 100 years, were included as donors. Each donor gave about 10 milliliters of peripheral blood, drawn into EDTA-treated Vacutainer tubes. Ficoll-Paque density-gradient centrifugation was used to isolate PBMCs, with at least 7 million per sample. Total RNA was extracted from PBMCs with Trizol reagent, with at least 5.5 micrograms obtained per sample. Naive CD45RAhigh/CD27high T cell percentages were measured by flow cytometry on a PBMC aliquot from every donor. Trimmed from V: 2 bases; trimmed from J: 8 bases; junction bases lacking a gene match: 10. There are 16 amino acids in the CDR3, from cysteine to phenylalanine inclusive. Here the CDR3 DNA is all that survives: 48 bases in frame from base 1. The germline V gene supplies CDR1 LGHNA and CDR2 YSLEER.

This clonotype was sampled from a man aged 25 to 40 in good health. The material sequenced was blood. The chain is made from TRBV4-3 and TRBJ1-4, with 8 bases aligning to TRBD1. The CDR3 region reads CASSQTPGQGWEKLFF. The DNA is TGCGCCAGCAGCCAAACTCCTGGACAGGGTTGGGAAAAACTGTTTTTT.